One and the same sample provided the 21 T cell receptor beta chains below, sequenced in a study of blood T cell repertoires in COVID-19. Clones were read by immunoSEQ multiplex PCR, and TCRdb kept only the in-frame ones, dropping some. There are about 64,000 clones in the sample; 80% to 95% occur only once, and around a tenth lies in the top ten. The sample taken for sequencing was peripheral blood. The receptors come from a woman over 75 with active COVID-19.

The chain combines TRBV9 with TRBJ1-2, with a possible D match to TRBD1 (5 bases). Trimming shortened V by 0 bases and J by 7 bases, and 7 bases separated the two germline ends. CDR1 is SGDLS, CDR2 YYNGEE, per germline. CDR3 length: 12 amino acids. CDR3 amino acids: CASSVGGGGYTF. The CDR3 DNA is TGTGCCAGCAGCGTAGGCGGGGGTGGCTACACCTTC.

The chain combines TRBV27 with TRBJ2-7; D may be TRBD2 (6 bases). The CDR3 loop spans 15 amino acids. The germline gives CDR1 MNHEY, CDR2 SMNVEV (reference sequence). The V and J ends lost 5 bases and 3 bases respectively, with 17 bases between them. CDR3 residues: CASSAFPGSNYEQYV. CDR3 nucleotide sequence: TGTGCCAGCAGTGCGTTCCCCGGGAGCAACTACGAGCAGTACGTC.

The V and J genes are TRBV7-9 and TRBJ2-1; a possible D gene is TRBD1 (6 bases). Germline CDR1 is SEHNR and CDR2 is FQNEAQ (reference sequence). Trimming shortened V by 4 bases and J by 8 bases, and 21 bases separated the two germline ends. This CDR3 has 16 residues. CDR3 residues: CASSSPPKQGGDEQFF. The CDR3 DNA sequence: TGTGCCAGCAGCTCCCCCCCGAAACAGGGTGGCGATGAGCAGTTCTTC.

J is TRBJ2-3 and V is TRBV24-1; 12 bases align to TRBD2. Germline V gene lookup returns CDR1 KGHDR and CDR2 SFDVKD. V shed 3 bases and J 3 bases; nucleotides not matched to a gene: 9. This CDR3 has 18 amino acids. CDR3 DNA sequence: TGTGCCACCAGTGATCCTAGCGGGGGGGAAGGTCTGACAGATACGCAGTATTTT. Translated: CATSDPSGGEGLTDTQYF.

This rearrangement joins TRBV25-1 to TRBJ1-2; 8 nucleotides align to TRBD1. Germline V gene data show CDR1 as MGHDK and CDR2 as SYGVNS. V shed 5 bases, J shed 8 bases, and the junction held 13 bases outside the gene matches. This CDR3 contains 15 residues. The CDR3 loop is CASSQDYRGGKGYTF. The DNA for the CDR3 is TGTGCCAGCAGTCAAGACTACAGGGGGGGTAAGGGCTACACCTTC.

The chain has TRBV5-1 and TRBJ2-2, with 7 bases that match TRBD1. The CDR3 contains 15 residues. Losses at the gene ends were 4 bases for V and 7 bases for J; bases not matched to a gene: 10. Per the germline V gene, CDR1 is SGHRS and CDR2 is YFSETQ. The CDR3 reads CASSLTQGTGGELFF. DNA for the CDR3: TGCGCCAGCAGCCTAACACAGGGGACCGGCGGGGAGCTGTTTTTT.

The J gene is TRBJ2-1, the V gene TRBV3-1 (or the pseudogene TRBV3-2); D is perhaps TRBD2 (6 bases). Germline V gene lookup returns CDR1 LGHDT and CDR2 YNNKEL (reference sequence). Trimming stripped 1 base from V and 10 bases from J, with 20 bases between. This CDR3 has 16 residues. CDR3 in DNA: TGTGCCAGCAGCCAAGGGACGGGGTCGTGGCGGGAAGAGCAGTTCTTC. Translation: CASSQGTGSWREEQFF.

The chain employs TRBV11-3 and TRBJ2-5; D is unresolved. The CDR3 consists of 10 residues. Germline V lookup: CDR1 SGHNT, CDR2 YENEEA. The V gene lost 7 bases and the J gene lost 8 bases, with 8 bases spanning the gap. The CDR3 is CASICRTQYF. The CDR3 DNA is TGTGCCAGCATCTGTAGAACCCAGTACTTC. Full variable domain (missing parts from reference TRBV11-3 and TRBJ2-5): EAGVVQSPRYKIIEKKQPVAFWCNPISGHNTLYWYLQNLGQGPELLIRYENEEAVDDSQLPKDRFSAERLKGVDSTLKIQPAELGDSAVYLCASICRTQYFGPGTRLLVL.

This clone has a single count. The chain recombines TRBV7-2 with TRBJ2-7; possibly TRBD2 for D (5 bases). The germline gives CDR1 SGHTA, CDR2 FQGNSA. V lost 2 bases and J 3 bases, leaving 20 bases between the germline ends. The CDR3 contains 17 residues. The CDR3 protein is CASSLQSGVEARYEQYF. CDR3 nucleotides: TGTGCCAGCAGCTTACAATCAGGCGTGGAGGCCCGCTACGAGCAGTACTTC.

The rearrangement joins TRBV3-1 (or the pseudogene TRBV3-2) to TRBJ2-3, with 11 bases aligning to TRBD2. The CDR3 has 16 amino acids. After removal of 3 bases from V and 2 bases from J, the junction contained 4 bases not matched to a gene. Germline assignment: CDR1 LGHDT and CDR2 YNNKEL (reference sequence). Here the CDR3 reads CASSQPLAGVTDTQYF. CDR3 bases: TGTGCCAGCAGCCAGCCACTAGCGGGGGTCACAGATACGCAGTATTTT.

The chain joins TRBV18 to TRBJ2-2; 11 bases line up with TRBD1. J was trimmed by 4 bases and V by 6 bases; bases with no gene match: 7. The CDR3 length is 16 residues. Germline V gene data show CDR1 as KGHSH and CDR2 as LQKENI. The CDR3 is CASSWTGGASTGELFF. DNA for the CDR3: TGTGCCAGCTCCTGGACAGGGGGCGCTTCCACCGGGGAGCTGTTTTTT.

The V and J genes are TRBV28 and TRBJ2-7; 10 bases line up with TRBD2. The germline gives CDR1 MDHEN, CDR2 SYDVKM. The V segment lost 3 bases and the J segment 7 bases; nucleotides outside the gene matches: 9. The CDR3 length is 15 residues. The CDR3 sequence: CASSFSGGPAGEQYV. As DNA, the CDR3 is TGTGCCAGCAGTTTTAGCGGGGGGCCCGCGGGAGAGCAGTACGTC.

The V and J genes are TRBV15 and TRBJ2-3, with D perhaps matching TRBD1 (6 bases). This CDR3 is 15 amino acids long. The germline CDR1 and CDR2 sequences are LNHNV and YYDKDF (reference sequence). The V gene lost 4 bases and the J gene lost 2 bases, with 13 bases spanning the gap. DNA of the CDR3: TGTGCCACCAGCATCCCACAGGGAAACACAGATACGCAGTATTTT. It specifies CATSIPQGNTDTQYF.

The CDR3 protein is CASSLVVGGEREQYF. CDR3 coding DNA: TGCGCCAGCAGCTTGGTGGTCGGGGGGGAACGCGAGCAGTACTTC. The rearrangement uses TRBV5-1 and TRBJ2-7; 8 positions match TRBD2. The trim removed 0 bases at V and 6 bases at J, leaving 8 bases unmatched. CDR3 length equals 15 residues. The germline CDR1 and CDR2 sequences are SGHRS and YFSETQ.

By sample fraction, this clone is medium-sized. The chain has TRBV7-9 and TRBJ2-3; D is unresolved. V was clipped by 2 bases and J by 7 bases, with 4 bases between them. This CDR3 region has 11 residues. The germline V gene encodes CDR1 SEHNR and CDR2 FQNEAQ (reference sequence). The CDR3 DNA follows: TGTGCCAGCAGCTTAACAAATACGCAGTATTTT. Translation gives CASSLTNTQYF.

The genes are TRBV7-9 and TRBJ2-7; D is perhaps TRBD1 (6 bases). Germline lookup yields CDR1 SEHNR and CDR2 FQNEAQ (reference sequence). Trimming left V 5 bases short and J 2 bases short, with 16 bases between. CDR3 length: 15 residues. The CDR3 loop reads CASSPLFTGTYEQYF. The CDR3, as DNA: TGTGCCAGCAGCCCTCTATTCACAGGGACCTACGAGCAGTACTTC.

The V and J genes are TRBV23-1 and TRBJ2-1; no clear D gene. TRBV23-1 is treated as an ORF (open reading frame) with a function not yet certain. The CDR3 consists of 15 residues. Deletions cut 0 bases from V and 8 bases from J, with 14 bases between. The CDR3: CASSQSWLWSDEQFF. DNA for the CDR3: TGCGCCAGCAGTCAATCATGGCTGTGGAGCGATGAGCAGTTCTTC.

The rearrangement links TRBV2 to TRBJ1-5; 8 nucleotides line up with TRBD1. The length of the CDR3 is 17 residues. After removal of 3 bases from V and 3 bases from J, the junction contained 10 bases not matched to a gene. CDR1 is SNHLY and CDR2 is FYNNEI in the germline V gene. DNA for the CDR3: TGTGCCAGCAGTGACCGCACCGGGACAGGAGTCAATCAGCCCCAGCATTTT. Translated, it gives CASSDRTGTGVNQPQHF. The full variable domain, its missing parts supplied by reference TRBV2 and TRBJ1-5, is EPEVTQTPSHQVTQMGQEVILRCVPISNHLYFYWYRQILGQKVEFLVSFYNNEISEKSEIFDDQFSVERPDGSNFTLKIRSTKLEDSAMYFCASSDRTGTGVNQPQHFGDGTRLSIL.

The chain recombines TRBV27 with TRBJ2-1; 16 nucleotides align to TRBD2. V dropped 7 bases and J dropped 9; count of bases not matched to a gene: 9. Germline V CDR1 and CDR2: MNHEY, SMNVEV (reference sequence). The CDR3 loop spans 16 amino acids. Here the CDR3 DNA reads TGTGCCAGCACCCAGCCCGGGACTAGCGGGGGGGGTGAGCAGTTCTTC. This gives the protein CASTQPGTSGGGEQFF.

This CDR3 reads CSVVGSPEIGYTF. CDR3 nucleotides: TGCAGCGTTGTAGGTAGCCCCGAGATTGGCTACACCTTC. The chain has TRBV29-1 and TRBJ1-2; no firm D call. The CDR3 has 13 residues. The V and J ends lost 4 bases and 7 bases respectively, with 16 bases between them. Germline loops: CDR1 SQVTM, CDR2 ANQGSEA.

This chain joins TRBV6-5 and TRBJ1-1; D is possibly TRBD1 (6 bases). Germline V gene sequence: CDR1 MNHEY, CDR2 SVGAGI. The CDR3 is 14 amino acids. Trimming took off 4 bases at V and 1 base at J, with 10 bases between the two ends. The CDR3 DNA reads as TGTGCCAGCAGTTTGACAGGCCAGAACACTGAAGCTTTCTTT. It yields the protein CASSLTGQNTEAFF.